Listed below are T cell receptor beta chains from one sample, sequenced in a study of cytomegalovirus exposure and HLA in healthy donors. The repertoire was sequenced with immunoSEQ multiplex PCR; TCRdb's copy has only in-frame clones and lacks some. The sample lists fewer than 110,000 clones, 85% to 90% occurring once. The sequenced sample was PBMCs. These receptors all stem from a man younger than 40 in good health and CMV-seronegative. Both conserved end residues are part of each CDR3.

cdr3_length: 13; v_call: TRBV27; j_call: TRBJ2-7; cdr3_aa: CASRKTGHYEQYF
cdr3_length: 14; v_call: TRBV6-1; j_call: TRBJ2-3; cdr3_aa: CANGNPEGTDTQYF
cdr3_length: 15; v_call: TRBV30; j_call: TRBJ2-2; cdr3_aa: CAWSVRRLNTGELFF
cdr3_length: 16; v_call: TRBV5-6; j_call: TRBJ2-5; cdr3_aa: CASSWGLAGVGETQYF
cdr3_length: 15; v_call: TRBV5-1; j_call: TRBJ1-1; cdr3_aa: CASSIGRLSNTEAFF
cdr3_length: 14; v_call: TRBV9; j_call: TRBJ2-5; cdr3_aa: CASSVAGGPETQYF
cdr3_length: 15; v_call: TRBV4-1; j_call: TRBJ1-1; cdr3_aa: CATTPNRNQNTEAFF
cdr3_length: 16; v_call: TRBV5-6; j_call: TRBJ2-1; cdr3_aa: CASSFDRGQAYNEQFF
cdr3_length: 15; v_call: TRBV9; j_call: TRBJ1-6; cdr3_aa: CASSPRTGNNSPLHF
cdr3_length: 17; v_call: TRBV28; j_call: TRBJ2-3; cdr3_aa: CASSARNGLAGTDTQYF
cdr3_length: 15; v_call: TRBV5-1; j_call: TRBJ2-7; cdr3_aa: CASSLRLAVGYEQYF
cdr3_length: 14; v_call: TRBV6-1; j_call: TRBJ2-1; cdr3_aa: CASSEPWRSNEQFF
cdr3_length: 15; v_call: TRBV28; j_call: TRBJ2-5; cdr3_aa: CASSPVGAGWETQYF
cdr3_length: 13; v_call: TRBV7-3; j_call: TRBJ1-1; cdr3_aa: CASSLSRDTEAFF
cdr3_length: 15; v_call: TRBV18; j_call: TRBJ2-5; cdr3_aa: CASSQTSGGAQTQYF
cdr3_length: 10; v_call: TRBV30; j_call: TRBJ1-3; cdr3_aa: CSRFGNTIYF